The next 3 T cell receptor beta chains were all read from a single sample in a study of neurological immune-mediated disorders. TCRdb re-called the 5' RACE reads through MiXCR, storing one row per CDR3 protein. The repertoire holds around 30,000 distinct CDR3 sequences, with more than 1.3% as singletons. Sequenced sample: PBMCs. Receptors originate from a woman aged 25 to 39 with multiple sclerosis.

This clonotype has a count of ten or more. V gene TRBV18 combines with J gene TRBJ2-7, with TRBD1 as a possible D gene (6 bases). Trimming pared 5 bases from V and 1 base from J, leaving 9 bases between. Germline V gene lookup returns CDR1 KGHSH and CDR2 LQKENI. This CDR3 is built from 13 residues. The CDR3 region is CASSNRVSYEQYF. For the CDR3, the DNA is TGTGCCAGCTCAAACAGGGTTTCCTACGAGCAGTACTTC.

At least ten counts were recorded for this clonotype. This chain's CDR3 is CSAGLASTSTDTQYF. The CDR3 nucleotides are TGCAGTGCGGGACTAGCGAGTACTAGCACAGATACGCAGTATTTT. The V gene is TRBV20-1, the J gene TRBJ2-3, with TRBD2 matching 10 bases. With 6 bases clipped from V and 0 bases from J, the junction kept 6 bases outside the gene matches. The CDR3 loop spans 15 amino acids. CDR1 and CDR2 from the germline V gene are DFQATT and SNEGSKA (reference sequence).

The table lists this clonotype with many counts. This rearrangement joins TRBV5-1 to TRBJ2-5, with TRBD1 matching 12 bases. Germline CDR1 and CDR2: SGHRS and YFSETQ. CDR3 length equals 15 residues. Trimming removed 3 bases from V and 3 bases from J; junction bases left unmatched: 3. The CDR3 is CASSSGTGGEETQYF. As DNA, the CDR3 is TGCGCCAGCAGCTCCGGGACAGGGGGCGAAGAGACCCAGTACTTC.